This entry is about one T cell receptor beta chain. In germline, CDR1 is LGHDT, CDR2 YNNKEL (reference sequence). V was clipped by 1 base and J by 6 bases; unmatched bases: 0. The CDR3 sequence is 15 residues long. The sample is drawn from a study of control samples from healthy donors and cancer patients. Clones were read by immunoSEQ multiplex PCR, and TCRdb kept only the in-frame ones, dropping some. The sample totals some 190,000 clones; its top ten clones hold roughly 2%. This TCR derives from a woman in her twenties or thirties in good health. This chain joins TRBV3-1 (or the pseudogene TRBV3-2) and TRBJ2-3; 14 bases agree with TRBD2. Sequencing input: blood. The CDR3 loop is CASSQGTSGGDTQYF. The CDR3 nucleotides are TGTGCCAGCAGCCAAGGGACTAGCGGGGGGGATACGCAGTATTTT.